This T cell receptor (beta chain) came from a study of blood T cell repertoires in COVID-19. Study information: Acute-phase and convalescent COVID-19 samples originated in the United States, Italy and Spain.

Some clones are missing from TCRdb's copy, which holds only in-frame ones; the method was immunoSEQ multiplex PCR. Of 70,000 to 90,000 clones in the sample, around 90% were seen once. There are 14 residues in the CDR3. V lost 3 bases and J lost 2, with 8 bases in between. From germline, CDR1 is LNHNV and CDR2 YYDKDF (reference sequence). Sequencing was carried out using peripheral blood. The rearrangement uses TRBV15 and TRBJ1-5, with D perhaps matching TRBD1 (5 bases). The receptor was isolated from a human donor in a cohort sampled during active COVID-19. DNA of the CDR3: TGTGCCACCAGCAGGCCGGGGGGCAATCAGCCCCAGCATTTT. Residues: CATSRPGGNQPQHF.